A single sample is the source of the 18 T cell receptor beta chains below, sequenced in a study of breast tumors, draining lymph nodes, adjacent tissues. MiXCR, run by TCRdb on the multiplex PCR reads, gives a single entry per CDR3 protein. The sample consists of 200,000 to 300,000 distinct CDR3 sequences, 30% to 35% of them appearing once. Axillary draining lymph nodes of breast cancer patients supplied the node samples. The sample taken for sequencing was axillary lymph node tissue. The source is a female donor with breast cancer. Some clones in this sample may be carry-over from other donors' samples.

The chain joins TRBV6-1 to TRBJ1-4; 9 nucleotides agree with TRBD1. Germline V gene sequence: CDR1 MNHNS, CDR2 SASEGT. This CDR3 comprises 15 residues. With V trimmed by 6 bases and J by 11 bases, 13 bases remained unmatched. CDR3 region: CASRARTGEPGKLFF. The CDR3 nucleotides are TGTGCCAGCAGAGCTAGGACAGGGGAACCGGGGAAACTGTTTTTT.

With respect to this clonotype: At one end the junction does not follow the germline gene, possibly because of a read error. V gene TRBV12-3 or TRBV12-4 combines with J gene TRBJ2-3; D remains ambiguous. The CDR3 spans 12 residues. The CDR3 here is CAGRGSTDTQYF. For the CDR3, the DNA is TGTGCCGGCAGAGGCAGCACAGATACGCAGTATTTT.

There are many counts of this clonotype. The chain recombines TRBV2 with TRBJ1-1, with TRBD1 as a possible D gene (5 bases). The CDR3 runs 13 residues. Trimming removed 7 bases from V and 9 bases from J, with 18 bases in between. Per the germline V gene, CDR1 is SNHLY and CDR2 is FYNNEI. CDR3 residues: CASTLPGLTKAFF. The CDR3, as DNA: TGTGCCAGCACCCTCCCGGGACTGACTAAAGCTTTCTTT.

At least ten counts were recorded for this clonotype. This rearrangement joins TRBV5-4 to TRBJ2-1, with a tentative D call TRBD2 (6 bases). V lost 3 bases and J lost 7, with 17 bases in between. The CDR3 sequence is 15 residues long. CDR1 and CDR2 from the germline V gene are SGHNT and YYREEE (reference sequence). The CDR3 region is CASSSRLEKTNEQFF. The CDR3 nucleotides are TGTGCCAGCAGCTCCAGACTAGAAAAGACAAATGAGCAGTTCTTC.

The table lists this clonotype with a few counts. The rearrangement joins TRBV6-1 to TRBJ2-2, with D possibly matching TRBD1 (5 bases). Per germline, CDR1 MNHNS and CDR2 SASEGT. This CDR3 region has 15 residues. The V and J ends lost 1 base and 3 bases respectively, with 9 bases between them. DNA of the CDR3: TGTGCCAGCAGTGAAGGACAGCTCTACACCGGGGAGCTGTTTTTT. Translated, it gives CASSEGQLYTGELFF.

This clonotype was detected many times. V usage is TRBV7-9 and J usage is TRBJ2-1; TRBD2 aligns across 8 bases. Unmatched junction bases numbered 4, after V lost 0 bases and J lost 6 bases. Germline CDR1 SEHNR, CDR2 FQNEAQ (reference sequence). The CDR3 is made up of 15 amino acids. CDR3 DNA sequence: TGTGCCAGCAGCTTAGCAGCGGGAGTGGGCAATGAGCAGTTCTTC. Its translation is CASSLAAGVGNEQFF.

This clonotype was observed a single time. This may come from a read error, since a much larger clone is one base off. The chain combines TRBV12-5 with TRBJ2-7; D is perhaps TRBD2 (6 bases). Trimming took 6 bases from V and 4 from J, leaving 16 bases between them. Germline V CDR1 and CDR2: LGHNT, FRNRAP. The CDR3 runs to 14 residues. The CDR3 spells CASGELRGSYEQYF. In nucleotides, the CDR3 is TGTGCTAGTGGCGAACTTCGGGGGTCTTACGAGCAGTACTTC.

The gene calls are TRBV7-9 and TRBJ1-1; tentative D call: TRBD1 (5 bases). V lost 3 bases and J 4 bases, leaving 9 bases between the germline ends. This CDR3 contains 13 residues. Germline CDR1 SEHNR, CDR2 FQNEAQ (reference sequence). The DNA of the CDR3 is TGTGCCAGCAGCTTCCAGGGCGGCACTGAAGCTTTCTTT. Amino acid sequence: CASSFQGGTEAFF.

In the case of this clonotype: Without the conserved terminal phenylalanine or tryptophan, this CDR3 likely stems from a read error. No DNA is shown, since the ends of the CDR3 on it are uncertain; the CDR3 is the one TCRdb lists. This chain connects TRBV20-1 to TRBJ2-2; the table's D call, TRBD2, has no DNA check behind it. The CDR3 length equals 9 residues, ends included. Germline V lookup: CDR1 DFQATT, CDR2 SNEGSKA (reference sequence). CDR3 residues: CSARGRGLA.

This clonotype occurred many times. The chain combines TRBV7-2 with TRBJ1-2; 9 positions match TRBD1. The CDR3 is 18 amino acids. V shed 5 bases, J shed 5 bases, and the junction held 18 bases outside the gene matches. Per germline, CDR1 SGHTA and CDR2 FQGNSA. This chain's CDR3 is CASSHGGQGRLLGYGYTF. CDR3 nucleotides: TGTGCCAGCAGCCATGGGGGACAGGGTCGACTTTTGGGATATGGCTACACCTTC.

CDR3 sequence reads: CASGKDTGAEAFF. In DNA, the CDR3 is TGCGCCAGCGGCAAAGATACAGGGGCTGAAGCTTTCTTT. This chain joins TRBV5-1 and TRBJ1-1, with 7 bases lining up with TRBD1. Germline V gives CDR1 SGHRS, CDR2 YFSETQ. This CDR3 has 13 residues. Germline trimming cut 7 bases from V and 6 bases from J; bases unmatched to any gene: 9.

This clonotype was observed at least ten times. This chain uses TRBV20-1 with TRBJ1-3; perhaps TRBD1 as D (6 bases). Trimming took 5 bases from V and 1 from J, leaving 9 bases between them. This CDR3 comprises 13 residues. The germline gives CDR1 DFQATT, CDR2 SNEGSKA (reference sequence). CDR3 nucleotides: TGCAGTGCTCTGACAGGTTCTGGAAACACCATATATTTT. Translation: CSALTGSGNTIYF.

In the case of this clonotype: Because it lacks the conserved phenylalanine or tryptophan at the end, this CDR3 is likely a read error. This rearrangement joins TRBV10-3 to TRBJ2-5; TRBD2 agrees at 13 bases. Losses at the gene ends were 4 bases for V and 5 bases for J; bases not matched to a gene: 16. The CDR3 length is 19 residues. From germline, CDR1 is ENHRY and CDR2 SYGVKD. CDR3 amino acids: CAISGRRLAGGSVGETQYL. The CDR3 DNA reads as TGTGCCATCAGTGGGCGAAGACTAGCGGGAGGATCGGTCGGGGAGACCCAGTACCTC.

The sample holds a few counts of this clonotype. A much larger clone differs by one base, so this may be a read error. This chain links TRBV5-6 with TRBJ1-4; no clear D gene. From germline, CDR1 is SGHDT and CDR2 YYEEEE. The CDR3 consists of 12 residues. V was shortened by 0 bases and J by 11 bases, with 8 bases between the two germline ends. The CDR3 spells CASSLVGAKLFF. CDR3 coding DNA: TGTGCCAGCAGCTTGGTGGGAGCGAAACTGTTTTTT.

This clonotype came up many times. The chain recombines TRBV11-2 with TRBJ2-7; D may be TRBD1 or TRBD2 (5 bases each). There are 15 residues in the CDR3. V lost 4 bases to trimming and J lost 4 bases, with 17 bases between them. Germline V lookup: CDR1 SGHAT, CDR2 FQNNGV. This CDR3 reads CASSSPWRGVYEQYF. The CDR3 coding sequence is TGTGCCAGCAGCTCCCCGTGGAGAGGGGTTTACGAGCAGTACTTC.

In regard to this clonotype: The junction and the germline gene differ at one end; a read error may be behind it. This chain uses TRBV18 with TRBJ1-6; the D is unclear. Germline CDR1 and CDR2: KGHSH and LQKENI. The CDR3 spans 13 residues. DNA for the CDR3: TGTGCCAGCCCACCAGGTGCTGATTCGCCCCTCCACTTT. Translating gives CASPPGADSPLHF. Full variable domain (remainder filled in from reference TRBV18 and TRBJ1-6): NAGVMQNPRHLVRRRGQEARLRCSPMKGHSHVYWYRQLPEEGLKFMVYLQKENIIDESGMPKERFSAEFPKEGPSILRIQQVVRGDSAAYFCASPPGADSPLHFGNGTRLTVT.

Only a few counts were recorded for this clonotype. This rearrangement joins TRBV30 to TRBJ2-3, with 12 bases matching TRBD2. The junction had 6 bases not matched to a gene; V was cut back by 5 bases and J by 3 bases. Germline V gene data show CDR1 as GTSNPN and CDR2 as SVGIG (reference sequence). The CDR3 covers 15 residues. CDR3 DNA: TGTGCCTGGGCCTCCGGACTAGCGGGAACAGATACGCAGTATTTT. It specifies CAWASGLAGTDTQYF.

This clonotype was seen only a few times. This could be a read error, since a much larger clone is one nucleotide away. This chain joins TRBV9 and TRBJ2-3; TRBD2 agrees at 7 bases. CDR1 is SGDLS, CDR2 YYNGEE, per germline. CDR3 length: 17 amino acids. The CDR3 nucleotides read TGTGCCAGCAGCGTAGGGGCTAGCGGACCCCCCACAGCTACGCAGTATTTT. Protein: CASSVGASGPPTATQYF. The whole variable domain, filled in from reference TRBV9 and TRBJ2-3, reads DSGVTQTPKHLITATGQRVTLRCSPRSGDLSVYWYQQSLDQGLQFLIQYYNGEERAKGNILERFSAQQFPDLHSELNLSSLELGDSALYFCASSVGASGPPTATQYFGPGTRLTVL.